This entry describes one T cell receptor (beta chain). The source of the sample is a study of blood T cell repertoires in COVID-19. Study context: The study drew acute and convalescent COVID-19 samples from the United States, Italy and Spain.

In terms of age and location, participants ranged from roughly 18 to 100 years and lived in around 22 US areas. V was shortened by 3 bases and J by 8 bases, with 10 bases between the two germline ends. Looked up from germline, CDR1 is LNHDA and CDR2 is SQIVND (reference sequence). This CDR3 contains 12 residues. In the authors' methods: From reference gene primer amplification, estimates of nucleated cell counts were derived. Some clones are missing from TCRdb's copy, which holds only in-frame ones; the method was immunoSEQ multiplex PCR. Clonal size and the V and J genes are those of that table, whereas D and trimming came from the DNA. The sample has more than 300,000 clones, over 90% seen once.

This clonotype was sampled from a woman aged 30 to 39 who had been exposed to COVID-19. J is TRBJ1-2 and V is TRBV19; D remains ambiguous. Sequencing was carried out using PBMCs or T cells enriched from blood (not recorded which). The CDR3 nucleotides read TGTGCCAGTAGTATGAGGGATTGGGGCTACACCTTC. Translation gives CASSMRDWGYTF.